The 15 T cell receptor beta chains below all came from one sample that was sequenced in a study of CXCR3-negative and CXCR3-positive naive CD8 T cells (dated by TCRdb to about 2019). Study-wide conclusions, independent of this receptor: Compared with CXCR3-negative naive cells, CXCR3-positive naive cells had TRB CDR3s with higher hydrophobicity (lower Kidera factor 4), lower energy, and higher strength and volume indices.

These receptors are not linked to any known antigen. Sequencing was performed on a NextSeq 550. The Human TCR Profiling Kit (MiLaboratory) was used to make UMI-labeled 5' RACE TRB cDNA libraries. TCRdb reprocessed the raw reads; every CDR3 protein sequence is a single record, and DNA is not supplied. The sample table records roughly 99,000 distinct CDR3 sequences. About 1% of the sample belongs to the ten largest clones. The material sequenced was naive CXCR3+ CD8+ T cells from blood. This sample's cell subset or site label indicates: CD45RO-CCR7+CD27+CD95- naive CD8+ T cells expressing CXCR3 (TNR3+). The receptors derive from a human donor in good health. Some clones in this sample may be carry-over from other donors' samples.

The rearrangement joins TRBV7-2 to TRBJ2-1. This CDR3 spans 14 amino acids. Germline CDR1 and CDR2: SGHTA and FQGNSA. The CDR3 loop reads CASSPGGSYNEQFF.

The chain is built from TRBV12-3 or TRBV12-4 and TRBJ2-5. The CDR3 runs to 11 residues. CDR3 loop: CASREQETQYF.

The chain couples TRBV6-2 or TRBV6-3 to TRBJ1-1; lacking DNA, the TRBD1 call made by TCRdb goes unchecked. From germline, CDR1 is MNHEY and CDR2 SVGEGT. This CDR3 comprises 15 residues. The CDR3 protein is CASSYSGQMNTEAFF.

The chain is built from TRBV19 and TRBJ1-2; TCRdb reports TRBD1, a call that lacks DNA to check it against. CDR1 and CDR2 from the germline V gene are LNHDA and SQIVND (reference sequence). The CDR3 has 12 amino acids. CDR3 sequence reads: CACLAGVNGYTF.

V and J are TRBV14 and TRBJ2-1. CDR3 length: 16 amino acids. Germline loops: CDR1 SGHDN, CDR2 FVKESK. CDR3 sequence reads: CASSQDYRSSYNGQFF.

This sequence joins TRBV29-1 and TRBJ2-7. This CDR3 region has 12 residues. Germline V CDR1 and CDR2: SQVTM, ANQGSEA. The CDR3 here is CSVGGSSYEQYF.

V gene TRBV7-3 combines with J gene TRBJ1-2; TCRdb's D call of TRBD1 is untestable without DNA. Germline CDR1 and CDR2: SGHTA and FQGTGA. CDR3 size: 16 residues. The CDR3 protein is CASSPGTGPIHYGYTF.

This sequence joins TRBV12-3 or TRBV12-4 and TRBJ2-3; TCRdb lists TRBD2, though no DNA is available to test this call. CDR3 length equals 15 residues. The CDR3 protein is CASSPTSGAADTQYF.

The chain has TRBV12-3 or TRBV12-4 and TRBJ2-1; checking the TCRdb D call of TRBD2 is not possible without DNA. This CDR3 is 15 amino acids long. CDR3 amino acids: CASSGLAGGRNEQFF.

The chain uses TRBV29-1 and TRBJ1-1; lacking DNA, the TRBD1 call made by TCRdb goes unchecked. This CDR3 comprises 13 residues. Germline CDR1 reads SQVTM; CDR2 reads ANQGSEA. The CDR3 loop reads CSVVGGTNTEAFF.

The chain couples TRBV6-2 or TRBV6-3 to TRBJ2-5. This CDR3 contains 13 residues. The germline CDR1 and CDR2 sequences are MNHEY and SVGEGT. This chain's CDR3 is CASSYSILRGEYF.

The rearrangement links TRBV12-3 or TRBV12-4 to TRBJ2-5; TCRdb designates TRBD1, a call that cannot be tested without DNA. The length of the CDR3 is 16 residues. The CDR3 protein is CASSLVPGQGPKTQYF.

The chain is built from TRBV7-6 and TRBJ2-1; TCRdb's D call of TRBD1 is untestable without DNA. The germline V gene has CDR1 SGHVS and CDR2 FNYEAQ. The CDR3 covers 19 residues. The CDR3 sequence: CASSYGPHYRDTSNNEQFF.

The CDR3 loop reads CASSPRLGPSYEQYF. V usage is TRBV18 and J usage is TRBJ2-7; TCRdb lists TRBD1, though no DNA is available to test this call. This CDR3 is 15 amino acids long. Germline values: CDR1 KGHSH, CDR2 LQKENI.

The chain is built from TRBV11-2 and TRBJ1-6. The CDR3 is made up of 14 amino acids. Germline CDR1 SGHAT, CDR2 FQNNGV. The CDR3 loop is CASSLNPSNSPLHF. Full variable domain (remainder filled in from reference TRBV11-2 and TRBJ1-6): EAGVAQSPRYKIIEKRQSVAFWCNPISGHATLYWYQQILGQGPKLLIQFQNNGVVDDSQLPKDRFSAERLKGVDSTLKIQPAKLEDSAVYLCASSLNPSNSPLHFGNGTRLTVT.